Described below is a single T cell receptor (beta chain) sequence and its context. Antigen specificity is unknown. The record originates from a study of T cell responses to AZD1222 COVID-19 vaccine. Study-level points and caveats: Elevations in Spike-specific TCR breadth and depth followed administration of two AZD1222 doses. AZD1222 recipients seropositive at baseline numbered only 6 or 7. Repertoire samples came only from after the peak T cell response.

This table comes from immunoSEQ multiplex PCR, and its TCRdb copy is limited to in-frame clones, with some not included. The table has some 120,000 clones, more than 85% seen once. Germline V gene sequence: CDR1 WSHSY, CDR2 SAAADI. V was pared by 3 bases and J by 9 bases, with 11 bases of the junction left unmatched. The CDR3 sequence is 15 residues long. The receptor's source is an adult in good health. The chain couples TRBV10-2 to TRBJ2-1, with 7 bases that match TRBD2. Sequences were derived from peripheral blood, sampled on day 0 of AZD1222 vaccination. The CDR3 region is CASSDPGGGEGEQFF. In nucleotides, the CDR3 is TGCGCCAGCAGTGACCCGGGGGGAGGCGAAGGTGAGCAGTTCTTC.